This entry lists 32 T cell receptor beta chains sequenced from one sample in a study of blood T cell repertoires in COVID-19 (TCRdb year 2020). The method behind the library was the immunoSEQ multiplex PCR assay. In TCRdb, the immuneACCESS table is reduced to in-frame sequences with V and J assigned. These tables do not hold every clone; where another copy was compared, an unresolved V gene accounts for under half, and the others remain unexplained. The sample profile shows some 74,000 clones; roughly 90% of them were found once. Around 2.6% of the sample goes to the ten largest clones. Sequencing used peripheral blood. These receptors were collected from a man aged 50 or older with COVID-19, enrolled during active disease.

This clone was found once. This rearrangement joins TRBV6-5 to TRBJ2-3; D is ambiguous. CDR3 length: 13 residues. Germline assignment: CDR1 MNHEY and CDR2 SVGAGI. Trimming removed 2 bases from V and 5 bases from J, with 8 bases in between. Here the CDR3 DNA reads TGTGCCAGCAGTTACGGGCTGGGAGATACGCAGTATTTT. Translation gives CASSYGLGDTQYF.

In nucleotides, the CDR3 is TGTGCCAGCAGACTCGAGCAGGGGTCGAATAATTCACCCCTCCACTTT. Its translation: CASRLEQGSNNSPLHF. The chain has TRBV6-6 and TRBJ1-6; D is perhaps TRBD1 (6 bases). Germline V gives CDR1 MNHNY, CDR2 SVGAGI (reference sequence). The V and J ends lost 6 bases and 5 bases respectively, with 17 bases between them. This CDR3 has 16 residues.

The CDR3 bases are TGTGCCAGCAGTCAAACAGGGTCAGGAAACACCATATATTTT. Protein sequence: CASSQTGSGNTIYF. The V gene is TRBV2, the J gene TRBJ1-3, with D maybe TRBD1 (6 bases). Trimming shortened V by 5 bases and J by 4 bases, and 12 bases separated the two germline ends. CDR3 length equals 14 residues. Germline V gives CDR1 SNHLY, CDR2 FYNNEI.

This chain uses TRBV28 with TRBJ2-7; TRBD1 matches at 8 bases. With 9 bases clipped from V and 2 bases from J, the junction kept 6 bases outside the gene matches. The germline V gene encodes CDR1 MDHEN and CDR2 SYDVKM. The CDR3 is made up of 13 amino acids. The CDR3 region has the DNA TGTGCCAGTGCTGCGACAGGGGCCTACGAGCAGTACGTC. Translating gives CASAATGAYEQYV.

The rearrangement uses TRBV19 and TRBJ2-3, with 7 bases identical to TRBD1. J was trimmed by 0 bases and V by 4 bases; bases with no gene match: 10. Germline CDR1 LNHDA, CDR2 SQIVND (reference sequence). The CDR3 loop spans 17 amino acids. This CDR3 is CASSNHHRGASTDTQYF. DNA for the CDR3: TGTGCCAGTAGTAACCACCACAGGGGCGCTAGCACAGATACGCAGTATTTT.

The CDR3 DNA reads TGCAGCGTTTTGACAGGATCCTACGAGCAGTACTTC. Its protein product is CSVLTGSYEQYF. This chain joins TRBV29-1 and TRBJ2-7, with D possibly being TRBD1 (6 bases). Per the germline V gene, CDR1 is SQVTM and CDR2 is ANQGSEA. The CDR3 runs 12 residues. Trimming stripped 5 bases from V and 1 base from J, with 9 bases between.

This chain links TRBV7-2 with TRBJ1-6; a possible D gene is TRBD1 (6 bases). V was clipped by 4 bases and J by 8 bases, with 12 bases between them. Germline CDR1 SGHTA, CDR2 FQGNSA. The CDR3 runs 14 residues. The DNA of the CDR3 is TGTGCCAGCAGCTCCGGGGGGGCAGATTCACCCCTCCACTTT. This sequence encodes CASSSGGADSPLHF.

V gene TRBV5-1 combines with J gene TRBJ1-3, with TRBD1 matching 9 bases. Germline V gene lookup returns CDR1 SGHRS and CDR2 YFSETQ. V was clipped by 0 bases and J by 2 bases; unmatched bases: 3. This CDR3 region has 16 residues. The CDR3 DNA reads as TGCGCCAGCAGCTTGGCGGACAGGGGACCTGGAAACACCATATATTTT. Its protein is CASSLADRGPGNTIYF.

V and J are TRBV9 and TRBJ2-4, with 11 bases fitting TRBD2. This CDR3 region has 14 residues. The J segment lost 6 bases and the V segment lost 3 bases, leaving 2 bases of the junction unmatched. Germline CDR1 and CDR2: SGDLS and YYNGEE. In nucleotides, the CDR3 is TGTGCCAGCAGCGCCGGACTAGCGGGAAACATTCAGTACTTC. The encoded protein is CASSAGLAGNIQYF.

This clone was recorded only once. The chain joins TRBV30 to TRBJ2-3, with D perhaps matching TRBD1 (5 bases). This CDR3 is 14 amino acids long. V was trimmed by 2 bases and J by 1 base, leaving 10 bases between them. Germline V gene sequence: CDR1 GTSNPN, CDR2 SVGIG (reference sequence). The DNA of the CDR3 is TGTGCCTGGAGTTTGCTAGGGGGCACAGATACGCAGTATTTT. It encodes CAWSLLGGTDTQYF.

V gene TRBV30 combines with J gene TRBJ2-1, with TRBD2 matching over 11 bases. Trimming removed 2 bases from V and 0 bases from J; junction bases left unmatched: 6. The CDR3 runs 17 residues. The V gene's germline CDR1 is GTSNPN and CDR2 SVGIG (reference sequence). CDR3 residues: CAWSPGTSGFSYNEQFF. CDR3 in DNA: TGTGCCTGGAGTCCCGGGACTAGCGGATTCTCCTACAATGAGCAGTTCTTC.

The chain recombines TRBV12-3 or TRBV12-4 with TRBJ1-2; 7 bases fit TRBD1. The CDR3 extends over 13 amino acids. The V gene end was trimmed by 6 bases and the J gene end by 4 bases; junction bases not matched to a gene: 5. The CDR3 spells CASRLGQTYGYTF. The DNA of the CDR3 is TGTGCCAGCAGATTGGGACAGACCTATGGCTACACCTTC.

The chain is built from TRBV19 and TRBJ1-1, with D unclear. The CDR3 totals 13 residues. Looked up from germline, CDR1 is LNHDA and CDR2 is SQIVND (reference sequence). Trimming cost V 6 bases and J 1 base, with 9 bases left between them. This CDR3 is CASRRSGNTEAFF. CDR3 sequence (DNA): TGTGCCAGTAGACGCTCGGGGAACACTGAAGCTTTCTTT.

In nucleotides, the CDR3 is TGTGCCACCAGTGAAGGGACTAGCGGGAGAGCGGCCAATCCTCGCACAGATACGCAGTATTTT. Protein sequence: CATSEGTSGRAANPRTDTQYF. The gene calls are TRBV24-1 and TRBJ2-3, with 14 bases fitting TRBD2. Germline V gene data show CDR1 as KGHDR and CDR2 as SFDVKD. This CDR3 spans 21 amino acids. J lost 1 base, V lost 4 bases, and 15 bases had no gene match.

This sequence joins TRBV2 and TRBJ2-3; weak D call: TRBD1 (6 bases). V lost 0 bases and J lost 6, with 19 bases in between. The CDR3 has 17 residues. The germline gives CDR1 SNHLY, CDR2 FYNNEI. The CDR3 here is CASSEALRDIQRDTQYF. As DNA, the CDR3 is TGTGCCAGCAGTGAAGCGCTTCGGGACATACAAAGGGATACGCAGTATTTT.

This clone has only one observation. The rearrangement links TRBV6-4 to TRBJ1-2, with D unclear. This CDR3 spans 13 amino acids. V gave up 4 bases and J gave up 0 bases, with 6 bases separating them. Germline-derived CDR1 and CDR2 are MRHNA and SNTAGT. The CDR3 is CASSVGANYGYTF. The DNA of the CDR3 is TGTGCCAGCAGTGTAGGAGCTAACTATGGCTACACCTTC.

The chain uses TRBV7-6 and TRBJ2-2; D perhaps matches TRBD1 (6 bases). The V and J ends lost 3 bases and 0 bases respectively, with 17 bases between them. Germline V gene sequence: CDR1 SGHVS, CDR2 FNYEAQ. The CDR3 has 18 amino acids. The CDR3 protein is CASSFYSMGTSNTGELFF. The CDR3 nucleotides read TGTGCCAGCAGCTTTTACTCTATGGGGACATCGAACACCGGGGAGCTGTTTTTT. Based on the CDR3 plus reference TRBV7-6 and TRBJ2-2, the full variable domain is GAGVSQSPRYKVTKRGQDVALRCDPISGHVSLYWYRQALGQGPEFLTYFNYEAQQDKSGLPNDRFSAERPEGSISTLTIQRTEQRDSAMYRCASSFYSMGTSNTGELFFGEGSRLTVL.

The CDR3, as DNA: TGTGCCAGCAGTGAGAGTCGAGCCTACGAGCAGTACTTC. This codes for CASSESRAYEQYF. The chain joins TRBV6-1 to TRBJ2-7; no clear D. The CDR3 is 13 amino acids. Trimming cost V 3 bases and J 2 bases, with 8 bases left between them. Germline assignment: CDR1 MNHNS and CDR2 SASEGT.

The rearrangement uses TRBV28 and TRBJ2-7; no definite D call. Germline V gives CDR1 MDHEN, CDR2 SYDVKM. The CDR3 sequence is 12 residues long. Trimming shortened V by 3 bases and J by 5 bases, and 8 bases separated the two germline ends. The CDR3 spells CASSFSYDEQYF. CDR3 in DNA: TGTGCCAGCAGTTTTAGTTACGACGAGCAGTACTTC.

This rearrangement joins TRBV18 to TRBJ1-4; 7 bases are shared with TRBD1. Trimming at V came to 3 bases and at J to 5 bases, leaving 3 bases not matched to a gene. Germline lookup yields CDR1 KGHSH and CDR2 LQKENI. The CDR3 runs to 14 residues. Here the CDR3 DNA reads TGTGCCAGCTCACCGACACAGGGGAATGAAAAACTGTTTTTT. It encodes CASSPTQGNEKLFF.

The chain combines TRBV25-1 with TRBJ2-7; TRBD2 matches 9 bases. The germline V gene encodes CDR1 MGHDK and CDR2 SYGVNS. V lost 3 bases, J lost 2 bases, and 5 bases stayed unmatched. This CDR3 contains 15 residues. CDR3 sequence reads: CASSDSGRLPYEQYF. The CDR3 bases are TGTGCCAGCAGTGATAGCGGGAGACTCCCCTACGAGCAGTACTTC.

J is TRBJ2-5 and V is TRBV29-1; 9 nucleotides agree with TRBD2. V lost 1 base to trimming and J lost 6 bases; unmatched junction nucleotides: 6. The CDR3 has 14 residues. Germline CDR1 is SQVTM and CDR2 is ANQGSEA. The CDR3 DNA is TGCAGCGTTGAAGGGCGGGAGGGCGGAAAGACCCAGTACTTC. The encoded protein is CSVEGREGGKTQYF.

The chain has TRBV5-1 and TRBJ2-2, with no clear D. Germline values: CDR1 SGHRS, CDR2 YFSETQ. This CDR3 is built from 13 residues. Trimming removed 3 bases at V and 4 bases at J, with 7 bases between. The CDR3 spells CASSSLPTGELFF. In nucleotides, the CDR3 is TGCGCCAGCAGCTCCCTTCCCACCGGGGAGCTGTTTTTT. The full variable domain, its missing parts supplied by reference TRBV5-1 and TRBJ2-2, is KAGVTQTPRYLIKTRGQQVTLSCSPISGHRSVSWYQQTPGQGLQFLFEYFSETQRNKGNFPGRFSGRQFSNSRSEMNVSTLELGDSALYLCASSSLPTGELFFGEGSRLTVL.

This chain links TRBV5-1 with TRBJ1-3; D call uncertain. Germline V gives CDR1 SGHRS, CDR2 YFSETQ. The CDR3 is made up of 15 amino acids. Trimming left V 0 bases short and J 0 bases short, with 7 bases between. The CDR3 loop reads CASSLGRGSGNTIYF. Written as DNA, the CDR3 is TGCGCCAGCAGCTTGGGTCGGGGCTCTGGAAACACCATATATTTT.

This sequence joins TRBV7-9 and TRBJ2-2, with TRBD1 matching 9 bases. Germline loops: CDR1 SEHNR, CDR2 FQNEAQ (reference sequence). The V gene end was trimmed by 5 bases and the J gene end by 6 bases; junction bases not matched to a gene: 10. This CDR3 contains 16 residues. CDR3 in DNA: TGTGCCAGCAGCCCGAGGGGGGACAGGGACTCCGGGGAGCTGTTTTTT. Residues: CASSPRGDRDSGELFF.

This chain joins TRBV11-2 and TRBJ2-1; 9 positions agree with TRBD2. Per germline, CDR1 SGHAT and CDR2 FQNNGV. The CDR3 spans 13 residues. V trimming: 5 bases; J trimming: 10 bases; junction bases outside the gene matches: 6. In DNA form, the CDR3 reads TGTGCCAGCAGCCCACGGCTAGCGGGGGAGCAGTTCTTC. This translates into CASSPRLAGEQFF.

The rearrangement links TRBV2 to TRBJ1-6, with TRBD1 as a possible D gene (6 bases). The CDR3 extends over 16 amino acids. From germline, CDR1 is SNHLY and CDR2 FYNNEI. V lost 4 bases and J lost 6, with 16 bases in between. CDR3 in amino acids: CASSVSGVFGNSPLHF. For the CDR3, the DNA is TGTGCCAGCAGTGTCTCAGGGGTTTTCGGTAATTCACCCCTCCACTTT.

This chain links TRBV28 with TRBJ1-3, with D possibly matching TRBD1 (6 bases). V was shortened by 5 bases and J by 0 bases, with 8 bases between the two germline ends. There are 14 residues in the CDR3. CDR1 is MDHEN and CDR2 is SYDVKM in the germline V gene. The CDR3 DNA is TGTGCCAGCAGTCCCAGGGGCTCTGGAAACACCATATATTTT. It translates to CASSPRGSGNTIYF.

V and J are TRBV5-1 and TRBJ2-5; 9 bases are a match to TRBD1. Germline CDR1 and CDR2: SGHRS and YFSETQ. V lost 4 bases, J lost 2 bases, and 6 bases stayed unmatched. This CDR3 contains 15 residues. CDR3 residues: CASSRQGEFQETQYF. The CDR3 DNA follows: TGCGCCAGCAGCCGACAGGGGGAGTTTCAAGAGACCCAGTACTTC.

The V gene is TRBV28, the J gene TRBJ1-2, with a tentative D call TRBD1 (6 bases). Per the germline V gene, CDR1 is MDHEN and CDR2 is SYDVKM. Trimming left V 8 bases short and J 7 bases short, with 20 bases between. There are 14 residues in the CDR3. The CDR3 region is CASVSGGGVGGYTF. For the CDR3, the DNA is TGTGCCAGCGTCAGCGGGGGCGGGGTTGGTGGCTACACCTTC.

Regarding this clone: This CDR3 is also generated by other DNA sequences in the sample. The rearrangement uses TRBV15 and TRBJ1-5, with a weak D call TRBD1 (5 bases). Looked up from germline, CDR1 is LNHNV and CDR2 is YYDKDF (reference sequence). V lost 0 bases and J 5 bases, leaving 5 bases between the germline ends. The CDR3 is 13 residues long. CDR3 sequence (DNA): TGTGCCACCAGCAGAGAAGGGGATCAGCCCCAGCATTTT. This encodes CATSREGDQPQHF.

The CDR3: CASSLYIRRLNTEAFF. The CDR3 DNA reads TGCGCCAGCAGCCTATATATAAGGCGGCTAAACACTGAAGCTTTCTTT. The chain has TRBV4-3 and TRBJ1-1; no definite D call. Trimming took 4 bases from V and 2 from J, leaving 17 bases between them. There are 16 residues in the CDR3. The germline V gene has CDR1 LGHNA and CDR2 YSLEER.